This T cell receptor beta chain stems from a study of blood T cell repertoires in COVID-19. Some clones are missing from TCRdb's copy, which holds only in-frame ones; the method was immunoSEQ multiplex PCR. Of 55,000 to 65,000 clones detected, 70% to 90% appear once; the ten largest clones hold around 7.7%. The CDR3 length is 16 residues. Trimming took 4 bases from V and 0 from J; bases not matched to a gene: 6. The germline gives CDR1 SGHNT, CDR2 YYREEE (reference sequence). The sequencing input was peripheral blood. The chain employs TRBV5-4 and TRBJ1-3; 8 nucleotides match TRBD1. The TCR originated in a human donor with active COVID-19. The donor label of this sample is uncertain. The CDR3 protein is CASSQTGAHSGNTIYF. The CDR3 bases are TGTGCCAGCAGCCAGACAGGGGCCCACTCTGGAAACACCATATATTTT.